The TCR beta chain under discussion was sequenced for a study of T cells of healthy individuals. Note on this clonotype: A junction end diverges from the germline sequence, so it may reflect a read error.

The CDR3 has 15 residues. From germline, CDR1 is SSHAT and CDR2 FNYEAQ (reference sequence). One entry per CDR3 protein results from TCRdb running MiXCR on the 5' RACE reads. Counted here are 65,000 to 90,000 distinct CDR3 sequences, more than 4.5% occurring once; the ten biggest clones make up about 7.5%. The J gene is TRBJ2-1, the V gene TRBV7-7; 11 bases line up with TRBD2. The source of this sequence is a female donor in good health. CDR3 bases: TGTGCTAGCAGCTTACAACTAGCGGGGGACAATGAGCAGTTCTTC. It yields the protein CASSLQLAGDNEQFF. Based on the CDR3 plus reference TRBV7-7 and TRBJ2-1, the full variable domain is GAGVSQSPRYKVTKRGQDVTLRCDPISSHATLYWYQQALGQGPEFLTYFNYEAQPDKSGLPSDRFSAERPEGSISTLTIQRTEQRDSAMYRCASSLQLAGDNEQFFGPGTRLTVL.